This T cell receptor (beta chain) comes out of a study of blood T cell repertoires in COVID-19. Background on the study: Samples came from the United States, Italy and Spain, spanning acute and convalescent COVID-19.

Participants reported their clinical history, and cohort assignment relied on those reports. Here immunoSEQ multiplex PCR was the method, and the copy in TCRdb shows in-frame clones only, minus some. The table lists roughly 190,000 clones, 76% of them singletons, with about 15% in the top ten. The sample taken for sequencing was PBMCs or T cells enriched from blood (not recorded which). The origin of this receptor is a woman between 50 and 59 years old with acute COVID-19.

The CDR3 bases are TGTGCCAGCTCACCATTGACAGGGGGTTACGGCACCGGGGAGCTGTTTTTT. Amino acid sequence: CASSPLTGGYGTGELFF. The gene calls are TRBV18 and TRBJ2-2; 9 nucleotides line up with TRBD1. Trimming cost V 2 bases and J 4 bases; bases outside gene matches: 8. Germline assignment: CDR1 KGHSH and CDR2 LQKENI. The CDR3 has 17 amino acids.